These 20 T cell receptor beta chains share one sample of origin, sequenced in a study of cytotoxic CD8 clonotypes in ibrutinib-treated CLL. TCRdb's table, derived via immunoSEQ multiplex PCR, lists solely in-frame clones and lacks some. The table includes about 300,000 clones, about 72% detected once. Sequences were derived from PBMCs, sampled at disease progression, from a patient treated with ibrutinib. Every receptor here comes from a human donor with chronic lymphocytic leukemia.

The gene calls are TRBV19 and TRBJ1-1; 8 bases are shared with TRBD1. Germline loops: CDR1 LNHDA, CDR2 SQIVND (reference sequence). With V trimmed by 6 bases and J by 7 bases, 1 base remained unmatched. The CDR3 loop spans 11 amino acids. The CDR3 DNA reads as TGTGCCAGTAGGACAGGGGTTGAAGCTTTCTTT. Its protein is CASRTGVEAFF. The whole variable domain, remainder taken from reference TRBV19 and TRBJ1-1, is DGGITQSPKYLFRKEGQNVTLSCEQNLNHDAMYWYRQDPGQGLRLIYYSQIVNDFQKGDIAEGYSVSREKKESFPLTVTSAQKNPTAFYLCASRTGVEAFFGQGTRLTVV.

There are a few counts of this clone. The V gene is TRBV5-1, the J gene TRBJ1-6, with D uncertain. V was shortened by 3 bases and J by 10 bases, with 2 bases between the two germline ends. The CDR3 contains 10 residues. Per the germline V gene, CDR1 is SGHRS and CDR2 is YFSETQ. The CDR3 loop is CASSSSPLHF. CDR3 nucleotides: TGCGCCAGCAGCTCCTCACCCCTCCACTTT. Filled out from reference TRBV5-1 and TRBJ1-6, the complete variable domain reads KAGVTQTPRYLIKTRGQQVTLSCSPISGHRSVSWYQQTPGQGLQFLFEYFSETQRNKGNFPGRFSGRQFSNSRSEMNVSTLELGDSALYLCASSSSPLHFGNGTRLTVT.

The rearrangement links TRBV4-3 to TRBJ2-5; TRBD2 agrees at 7 bases. This CDR3 spans 17 amino acids. V lost 1 base to trimming and J lost 1 base; unmatched junction nucleotides: 9. Germline CDR1 reads LGHNA; CDR2 reads YSLEER. CDR3 region: CASSQVIASGIQETQYF. The CDR3 bases are TGCGCCAGCAGCCAAGTTATTGCTAGCGGTATCCAAGAGACCCAGTACTTC.

V gene TRBV7-6 combines with J gene TRBJ2-7; 8 bases are shared with TRBD1. V dropped 3 bases and J dropped 3; count of bases not matched to a gene: 4. The CDR3 spans 14 residues. Per germline, CDR1 SGHVS and CDR2 FNYEAQ. In DNA form, the CDR3 reads TGTGCCAGCAGCTTCCGGGACAGGTTCTACGAGCAGTACTTC. Translating gives CASSFRDRFYEQYF.

The chain combines TRBV6-6 with TRBJ1-2, with D uncertain. The CDR3 covers 14 residues. V gave up 2 bases and J gave up 4 bases, with 11 bases separating them. The germline CDR1 and CDR2 sequences are MNHNY and SVGAGI (reference sequence). The CDR3 protein is CASSYLGPVYGYTF. CDR3 bases: TGTGCCAGCAGTTACCTCGGACCGGTCTATGGCTACACCTTC.

This rearrangement joins TRBV9 to TRBJ1-1; D is undetermined. Germline V gene sequence: CDR1 SGDLS, CDR2 YYNGEE. The CDR3 loop spans 13 amino acids. The V and J ends lost 3 bases and 0 bases respectively, with 6 bases between them. This CDR3 reads CASSGSLNTEAFF. The CDR3 coding sequence is TGTGCCAGCAGCGGCTCTCTGAACACTGAAGCTTTCTTT.

The chain combines TRBV15 with TRBJ2-7, with 11 bases lining up with TRBD1. Looked up from germline, CDR1 is LNHNV and CDR2 is YYDKDF (reference sequence). This CDR3 is 15 amino acids long. Losses at the gene ends were 5 bases for V and 0 bases for J; bases not matched to a gene: 3. For the CDR3, the DNA is TGTGCCACCAGCGTCGGGACAGGGGGCTCCTACGAGCAGTACTTC. It is translated as CATSVGTGGSYEQYF.

This clone was recorded only once. The genes are TRBV5-1 and TRBJ2-3; 7 bases fit TRBD2. After removal of 2 bases from V and 1 base from J, the junction contained 7 bases not matched to a gene. The CDR3 consists of 16 residues. Looked up from germline, CDR1 is SGHRS and CDR2 is YFSETQ. CDR3 in DNA: TGCGCCAGCAGCTTTCCAAGGACTAGAGGCACAGATACGCAGTATTTT. It encodes CASSFPRTRGTDTQYF.

This chain joins TRBV7-9 and TRBJ2-2; no firm D call. The germline V gene has CDR1 SEHNR and CDR2 FQNEAQ (reference sequence). Trimming left V 8 bases short and J 5 bases short, with 3 bases between. CDR3 size: 10 residues. CDR3 in DNA: TGTGCCAGCTATACCGGGGAGCTGTTTTTT. Its translation: CASYTGELFF.

This sequence joins TRBV15 and TRBJ1-5, with 9 bases identical to TRBD1. Germline V gene lookup returns CDR1 LNHNV and CDR2 YYDKDF (reference sequence). This CDR3 contains 15 residues. V trimming: 5 bases; J trimming: 7 bases; junction bases outside the gene matches: 9. The CDR3 region is CATSLRGQGGQPQHF. CDR3 in DNA: TGTGCCACCAGCCTTAGGGGACAGGGCGGCCAGCCCCAGCATTTT.

This sequence joins TRBV15 and TRBJ2-3; weak D call: TRBD2 (6 bases). V gave up 1 base and J gave up 2 bases, with 13 bases separating them. The germline CDR1 and CDR2 sequences are LNHNV and YYDKDF (reference sequence). The CDR3 is 16 amino acids. The CDR3 bases are TGTGCCACCAGCAGAGCCCCGACTAGGATCACAGATACGCAGTATTTT. Encoded protein: CATSRAPTRITDTQYF. The variable domain in full, completed from reference TRBV15 and TRBJ2-3, reads DAMVIQNPRYQVTQFGKPVTLSCSQTLNHNVMYWYQQKSSQAPKLLFHYYDKDFNNEADTPDNFQSRRPNTSFCFLDIRSPGLGDTAMYLCATSRAPTRITDTQYFGPGTRLTVL.

The chain employs TRBV6-5 and TRBJ1-1; no definite D call. The CDR3 has 12 residues. The germline V and J ends were trimmed by 5 bases and 3 bases, with 7 bases remaining between them. CDR1 is MNHEY and CDR2 is SVGAGI in the germline V gene. The CDR3 sequence: CASSTRDTEAFF. DNA for the CDR3: TGTGCCAGCAGTACCCGGGACACTGAAGCTTTCTTT.

The rearrangement uses TRBV27 and TRBJ1-6; 7 bases line up with TRBD1. CDR1 MNHEY and CDR2 SMNVEV come from the germline V gene (reference sequence). This CDR3 spans 15 amino acids. J was trimmed by 10 bases and V by 2 bases; bases with no gene match: 8. The CDR3 DNA follows: TGTGCCAGCAGTTTAGAGGGCAGGGGGTGGTCACCCCTCCACTTT. It is translated as CASSLEGRGWSPLHF.

This clone came up once. This chain connects TRBV6-5 to TRBJ1-2, with D unresolved. Germline assignment: CDR1 MNHEY and CDR2 SVGAGI. CDR3 length: 14 residues. V was cut by 0 bases and J by 0 bases, with 5 bases left in between. CDR3 nucleotide sequence: TGTGCCAGCAGTTACTCCTCGGCTAACTATGGCTACACCTTC. Its protein is CASSYSSANYGYTF.

The chain has TRBV4-2 and TRBJ2-6, with a weak D call TRBD1 (6 bases). In germline, CDR1 is LGHNA, CDR2 YNFKEQ. CDR3 length equals 19 residues. V lost 4 bases to trimming and J lost 0 bases, with 19 bases between them. The CDR3 nucleotides are TGTGCCAGCAGCCCACAGGCCGGGGACATAAGCTCTGGGGCCAACGTCCTGACTTTC. This encodes CASSPQAGDISSGANVLTF.

This clone was seen a few times. The rearrangement uses TRBV10-1 and TRBJ2-7, with 7 nucleotides matching TRBD1. The CDR3 has 13 amino acids. The V and J ends lost 4 bases and 2 bases, in that order; junction bases with no gene match: 2. In germline, CDR1 is WNHNN, CDR2 SYGVQD (reference sequence). The CDR3 protein is CASSAGQAYEQYF. The CDR3 coding sequence is TGCGCCAGCAGTGCCGGACAGGCCTACGAGCAGTACTTC.

V and J are TRBV9 and TRBJ2-5; 7 nucleotides agree with TRBD2. CDR1 is SGDLS, CDR2 YYNGEE, per germline. CDR3 length: 17 residues. The V gene end was trimmed by 3 bases and the J gene end by 4 bases; junction bases not matched to a gene: 15. CDR3 loop: CASSAEGRGGLGETQYF. DNA for the CDR3: TGTGCCAGCAGCGCCGAGGGGAGGGGAGGGTTAGGAGAGACCCAGTACTTC.

The chain employs TRBV6-5 and TRBJ2-5; the D is unclear. The germline V gene has CDR1 MNHEY and CDR2 SVGAGI. Trimming pared 6 bases from V and 2 bases from J, leaving 16 bases between. The CDR3 runs to 15 residues. The CDR3 bases are TGTGCCAGCAGCTATACGGGTCAAAGACAAGAGACCCAGTACTTC. Translation gives CASSYTGQRQETQYF.

The CDR3 spells CASSLGASRSYNEQFF. CDR3 sequence (DNA): TGTGCCAGCAGCTTAGGAGCTAGTAGATCCTACAATGAGCAGTTCTTC. The chain links TRBV11-2 to TRBJ2-1; D uncertain. The V end lost 1 base, the J end lost 1 base, and 11 bases lay between the germline ends. Germline V gene lookup returns CDR1 SGHAT and CDR2 FQNNGV. The CDR3 has 16 residues. The variable domain in full, with the rest retrieved from reference TRBV11-2 and TRBJ2-1, is EAGVAQSPRYKIIEKRQSVAFWCNPISGHATLYWYQQILGQGPKLLIQFQNNGVVDDSQLPKDRFSAERLKGVDSTLKIQPAKLEDSAVYLCASSLGASRSYNEQFFGPGTRLTVL.

The chain links TRBV27 to TRBJ2-2; D unclear. This CDR3 comprises 18 residues. CDR1 is MNHEY and CDR2 is SMNVEV in the germline V gene (reference sequence). The ends were cut back, 4 bases at V and 5 bases at J, with 23 bases in the middle. DNA for the CDR3: TGTGCCAGCAGTTCCTATGGGCTGGAAGGATGGGGTACCGGGGAGCTGTTTTTT. Translated: CASSSYGLEGWGTGELFF.